These 20 T cell receptor beta chains share one sample of origin, sequenced in a study of blood T cell repertoires in COVID-19. Sequencing used immunoSEQ multiplex PCR; TCRdb keeps in-frame clones, though not all of them. This sample carries about 140,000 clones, more than 75% of them seen once, and the ten largest clones take around 10%. The source material was PBMCs or T cells enriched from blood (not recorded which). The receptor source for this set is a man in his sixties who had recovered from COVID-19.

As for this clone: The CDR3 end shows no conserved phenylalanine or tryptophan, and so a read error is likely. No DNA is shown, since the ends of the CDR3 on it are uncertain; the CDR3 is the one TCRdb lists. The genes are TRBV19 and TRBJ1-1; TRBD1 reflects the table's D call only, with no check against the DNA. The CDR3 spans 11 residues, counting both ends. Germline CDR1 is LNHDA and CDR2 is SQIVND (reference sequence). CDR3 in amino acids: CASSYGTEVLS.

This clone has just a few counts. The chain uses TRBV28 and TRBJ2-7; 8 bases are shared with TRBD2. Germline V gene sequence: CDR1 MDHEN, CDR2 SYDVKM. The CDR3 consists of 16 residues. Unmatched junction bases numbered 10, after V lost 4 bases and J lost 2 bases. The CDR3 here is CASSSPPSGHPYEQYF. The CDR3 region has the DNA TGTGCCAGCAGTTCGCCCCCTAGCGGGCACCCCTACGAGCAGTACTTC.

This clone occurred a few times. This chain joins TRBV19 and TRBJ1-5, with 9 bases fitting TRBD1. J was trimmed by 2 bases and V by 3 bases; bases with no gene match: 2. Germline V gene lookup returns CDR1 LNHDA and CDR2 SQIVND (reference sequence). CDR3 length equals 15 residues. The CDR3 spells CASSIGTGRNQPQHF. DNA of the CDR3: TGTGCCAGTAGTATTGGGACAGGGCGCAATCAGCCCCAGCATTTT.

This clone was observed once. This rearrangement joins TRBV5-4 to TRBJ2-7, with 11 bases matching TRBD1. The CDR3 has 18 amino acids. V lost 3 bases to trimming and J lost 5 bases; unmatched junction nucleotides: 16. In germline, CDR1 is SGHNT, CDR2 YYREEE (reference sequence). The CDR3 sequence is CASSSEPLAGQGADEQYF. As DNA, the CDR3 is TGTGCCAGCAGCTCCGAACCCCTGGCAGGACAGGGGGCAGACGAGCAGTACTTC.

This chain uses TRBV10-3 with TRBJ1-6; 9 bases align to TRBD1. The CDR3 is 13 residues long. Germline CDR1 is ENHRY and CDR2 is SYGVKD. J lost 10 bases, V lost 10 bases, and 8 bases had no gene match. This CDR3 is CATRGQGGSPLHF. In DNA form, the CDR3 reads TGTGCCACAAGGGGACAGGGCGGATCACCCCTCCACTTT.

This chain links TRBV4-2 with TRBJ1-2; D not certain. V was shortened by 0 bases and J by 5 bases, with 16 bases between the two germline ends. This CDR3 region has 16 residues. Germline CDR1 LGHNA, CDR2 YNFKEQ. CDR3 bases: TGTGCCAGCAGCCAAGATGGTGTTACGAGACATTATGGCTACACCTTC. Protein product: CASSQDGVTRHYGYTF.

The J gene is TRBJ1-6, the V gene TRBV6-1; 8 positions agree with TRBD1. From germline, CDR1 is MNHNS and CDR2 SASEGT. This CDR3 is built from 17 residues. V lost 0 bases to trimming and J lost 10 bases; unmatched junction nucleotides: 11. CDR3 region: CASSEALQGAGRSPLHF. DNA for the CDR3: TGTGCCAGCAGTGAAGCGCTTCAGGGGGCCGGGCGCTCACCCCTCCACTTT.

This clone was seen more than once but under ten times. This chain links TRBV7-9 with TRBJ2-7, with unresolved D. Germline V gene lookup returns CDR1 SEHNR and CDR2 FQNEAQ (reference sequence). CDR3 length equals 13 residues. V was pared by 5 bases and J by 3 bases, with 11 bases between. The CDR3 spells CASSRYQNYEQYF. CDR3 nucleotides: TGTGCCAGCAGCCGTTACCAGAACTACGAGCAGTACTTC. Drawing the rest from reference TRBV7-9 and TRBJ2-7, the complete variable domain is DTGVSQNPRHKITKRGQNVTFRCDPISEHNRLYWYRQTLGQGPEFLTYFQNEAQLEKSRLLSDRFSAERPKGSFSTLEIQRTEQGDSAMYLCASSRYQNYEQYFGPGTRLTVT.

The genes are TRBV9 and TRBJ2-2, with 13 bases aligning to TRBD2. CDR1 is SGDLS and CDR2 is YYNGEE in the germline V gene. The CDR3 consists of 16 residues. V lost 4 bases to trimming and J lost 6 bases; unmatched junction nucleotides: 6. CDR3 DNA: TGTGCCAGCAGCTCAACTAGCGGGGGGGCCGCCGGGGAGCTGTTTTTT. Protein product: CASSSTSGGAAGELFF.

The chain has TRBV4-2 and TRBJ2-2; tentatively, D is TRBD1 (6 bases). Trimming left V 1 base short and J 7 bases short, with 10 bases between. The CDR3 is made up of 14 amino acids. Germline assignment: CDR1 LGHNA and CDR2 YNFKEQ. DNA of the CDR3: TGTGCCAGCAGCCAAGGGGGGCGAGGCGGGGAGCTGTTTTTT. Its protein is CASSQGGRGGELFF.

This clone has more than one count but fewer than ten. The V call is TRBV6-5, the J call TRBJ2-2, with D possibly TRBD2 on 5 matching bases. The CDR3 contains 14 residues. Germline CDR1 and CDR2: MNHEY and SVGAGI. The V end was cut by 6 bases, the J end by 5 bases, with 13 bases between. CDR3 in DNA: TGTGCCAGCAGGGAGTACCGGGAAACCGGGGAGCTGTTTTTT. This gives the protein CASREYRETGELFF.

The rearrangement links TRBV5-1 to TRBJ1-5; D is undetermined. The germline V gene encodes CDR1 SGHRS and CDR2 YFSETQ. CDR3 size: 14 residues. V was trimmed by 4 bases and J by 6 bases, leaving 14 bases between them. The CDR3 DNA follows: TGCGCCAGCAGCCAAACGGCCGGGTCTCAGCCCCAGCATTTT. Translation: CASSQTAGSQPQHF.

This chain links TRBV5-4 with TRBJ1-1, with D perhaps matching TRBD1 (5 bases). V shed 0 bases and J shed 6 bases, with 9 bases lying between them. The CDR3 consists of 13 residues. From germline, CDR1 is SGHNT and CDR2 YYREEE (reference sequence). CDR3 residues: CASSLAGISEAFF. Here the CDR3 DNA reads TGTGCCAGCAGCTTGGCAGGGATCTCTGAAGCTTTCTTT.

The chain links TRBV19 to TRBJ1-3; TRBD1 matches at 7 bases. The V gene's germline CDR1 is LNHDA and CDR2 SQIVND (reference sequence). This CDR3 has 14 residues. The trim removed 7 bases at V and 4 bases at J, leaving 7 bases unmatched. The CDR3 nucleotides are TGTGCCAGTACCACTGACAGGGTCGGAAACACCATATATTTT. It is translated as CASTTDRVGNTIYF.

CDR3 amino acids: CATAKRLAADYEQYF. The CDR3 DNA follows: TGTGCCACCGCGAAGCGACTAGCGGCAGACTACGAGCAGTACTTC. The chain joins TRBV19 to TRBJ2-7, with 9 nucleotides matching TRBD2. The CDR3 length is 15 residues. Per germline, CDR1 LNHDA and CDR2 SQIVND (reference sequence). The J segment lost 3 bases and the V segment lost 10 bases, leaving 13 bases of the junction unmatched.

The chain uses TRBV28 and TRBJ1-3; D is undetermined. CDR1 and CDR2 (germline): MDHEN, SYDVKM. The CDR3 loop spans 13 amino acids. The germline V and J ends were trimmed by 3 bases and 2 bases, with 5 bases remaining between them. The DNA for the CDR3 is TGTGCCAGCAGTTTGAGGGCTGGAAACACCATATATTTT. Translating it yields CASSLRAGNTIYF.

This chain uses TRBV28 with TRBJ2-7, with a weak D call TRBD1 (5 bases). Trimming stripped 6 bases from V and 2 bases from J, with 17 bases between. In germline, CDR1 is MDHEN, CDR2 SYDVKM. CDR3 length equals 15 residues. CDR3 in amino acids: CASRGRGLPPYEQYF. The CDR3 nucleotides are TGTGCCAGCAGGGGGCGCGGCCTCCCCCCCTACGAGCAGTACTTC.

The sample holds one count of this clone. The chain uses TRBV7-6 and TRBJ2-7, with TRBD1 matching 8 bases. The CDR3 contains 16 residues. V gave up 4 bases and J gave up 2 bases; unmatched junction bases: 10. CDR1 and CDR2 (germline): SGHVS, FNYEAQ. CDR3 bases: TGTGCCAGCAGCTCGCAAACCGGGACAGGAACCTACGAGCAGTACTTC. Protein sequence: CASSSQTGTGTYEQYF.

Only one count was recorded for this clone. This sequence joins TRBV12-3 or TRBV12-4 and TRBJ2-7; D possibly corresponds to TRBD2 (5 bases). With 4 bases removed from V and 2 bases from J, the gap between germline ends came to 9 bases. The CDR3 runs 13 residues. The CDR3 sequence is CASSSSGTYEQYF. In DNA, the CDR3 is TGTGCCAGCAGTTCCTCGGGAACCTACGAGCAGTACTTC.

The rearrangement joins TRBV10-3 to TRBJ2-2; tentatively, D is TRBD2 (6 bases). This CDR3 is 13 amino acids long. The germline V and J ends were trimmed by 6 bases and 8 bases, with 13 bases remaining between them. In germline, CDR1 is ENHRY, CDR2 SYGVKD. The CDR3 is CAISGDSLGELFF. The CDR3 nucleotides are TGTGCCATCAGCGGGGACTCCTTGGGGGAGCTGTTTTTT.